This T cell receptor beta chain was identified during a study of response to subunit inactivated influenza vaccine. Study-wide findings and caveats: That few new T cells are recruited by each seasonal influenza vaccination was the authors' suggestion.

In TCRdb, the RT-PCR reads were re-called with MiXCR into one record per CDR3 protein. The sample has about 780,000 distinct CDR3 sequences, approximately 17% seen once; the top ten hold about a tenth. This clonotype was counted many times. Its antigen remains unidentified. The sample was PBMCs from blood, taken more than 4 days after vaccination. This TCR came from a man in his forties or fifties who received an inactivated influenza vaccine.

This CDR3 reads CSVEDFRQGAATDTQYF. CDR3 DNA sequence: TGCAGCGTTGAAGACTTCCGACAGGGGGCGGCCACAGATACGCAGTATTTT. The V and J genes are TRBV29-1 and TRBJ2-3; 10 bases fit TRBD1. The CDR3 totals 17 residues. Trimming cost V 0 bases and J 2 bases; bases outside gene matches: 8. Looked up from germline, CDR1 is SQVTM and CDR2 is ANQGSEA.